This T cell receptor beta chain originates from a study of identical twins. Study conclusions and caveats: Out-of-frame alpha sequences shared by twins showed excess low generation probability. Excess sharing between twins was weaker in beta out-of-frame sequences.

Template switching, a step in the protocol, added a universal primer site, and cDNA carried unique molecular identifiers. TCRdb independently ran MiXCR on the 5' RACE reads; one entry per CDR3 protein. The sample records about 890,000 distinct CDR3 sequences, more than 9% being singletons. Deletions cut 3 bases from V and 4 bases from J, with 15 bases between. CDR1 is DFQATT, CDR2 SNEGSKA, per germline (reference sequence). The CDR3 length is 15 residues. In the case of this clonotype: Its antigen is not known.

These data also featured in a second study, about yellow fever vaccine responses in identical twins. That source notes: The authors reported partly convergent, partly personalized vaccine responses in identical twins.

The sequence was obtained from a woman in her late teens or twenties in good health. Material for sequencing was PBMCs. V is TRBV20-1 and J is TRBJ2-2; no firm D call. The CDR3: CSARENLVGTGELFF. The CDR3, as DNA: TGCAGTGCTAGGGAAAATTTGGTGGGCACCGGGGAGCTGTTTTTT.